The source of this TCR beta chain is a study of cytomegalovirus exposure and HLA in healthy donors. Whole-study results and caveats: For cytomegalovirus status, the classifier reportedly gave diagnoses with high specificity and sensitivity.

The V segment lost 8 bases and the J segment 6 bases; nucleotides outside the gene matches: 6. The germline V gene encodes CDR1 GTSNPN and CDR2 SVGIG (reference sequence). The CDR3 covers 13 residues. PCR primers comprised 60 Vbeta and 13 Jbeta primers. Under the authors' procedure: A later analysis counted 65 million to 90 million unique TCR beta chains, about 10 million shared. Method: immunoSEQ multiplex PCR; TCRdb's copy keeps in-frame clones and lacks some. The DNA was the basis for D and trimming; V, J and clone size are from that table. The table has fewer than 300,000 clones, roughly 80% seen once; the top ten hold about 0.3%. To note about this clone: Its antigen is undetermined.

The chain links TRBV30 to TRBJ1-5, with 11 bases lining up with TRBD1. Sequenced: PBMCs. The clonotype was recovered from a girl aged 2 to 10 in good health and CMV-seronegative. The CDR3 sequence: CALGQGGSQPQHF. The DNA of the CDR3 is TGTGCCCTGGGACAGGGGGGAAGTCAGCCCCAGCATTTT. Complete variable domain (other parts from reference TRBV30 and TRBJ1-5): SQTIHQWPATLVQPVGSPLSLECTVEGTSNPNLYWYRQAAGRGLQLLFYSVGIGQISSEVPQNLSASRPQDRQFILSSKKLLLSDSGFYLCALGQGGSQPQHFGDGTRLSIL.